Listed here are 12 T cell receptor beta chains from one sample, sequenced in a study of cytomegalovirus exposure and HLA in healthy donors. Vbeta (60) and Jbeta (13) primers were used in the PCR. Profiled with immunoSEQ multiplex PCR; TCRdb holds only in-frame clones, not every one. This sample has 180,000 or so clones; roughly 88% occur once, and the top ten carry about 10%. The sequenced sample was PBMCs. The source of these receptors is a man aged 18 to 35 in good health and CMV-seropositive.

This clone was recorded only once. The chain has TRBV2 and TRBJ2-5, with D possibly being TRBD1 (6 bases). Germline CDR1 and CDR2: SNHLY and FYNNEI. With 4 bases removed from V and 2 bases from J, the gap between germline ends came to 11 bases. CDR3 length: 14 residues. The DNA for the CDR3 is TGTGCCAGCAGTGCGGACAGCGCTCAAGAGACCCAGTACTTC. Its protein is CASSADSAQETQYF.

The chain recombines TRBV6-6 with TRBJ2-3, with D uncertain. Trimming stripped 4 bases from V and 2 bases from J, with 10 bases between. The CDR3 has 14 amino acids. CDR1 MNHNY and CDR2 SVGAGI come from the germline V gene (reference sequence). The CDR3 nucleotides read TGTGCCAGCAGTTTGGTTCGAGACACAGATACGCAGTATTTT. Residues: CASSLVRDTDTQYF.

V gene TRBV25-1 combines with J gene TRBJ1-6, with D possibly TRBD1 on 6 matching bases. This CDR3 has 14 amino acids. Germline V gene sequence: CDR1 MGHDK, CDR2 SYGVNS. Trimming left V 8 bases short and J 7 bases short, with 15 bases between. CDR3 region: CASSWAGVNSPLHF. CDR3 in DNA: TGTGCCAGCTCCTGGGCAGGGGTAAATTCACCCCTCCACTTT. Full variable domain (outside the CDR3, taken from reference TRBV25-1 and TRBJ1-6): EADIYQTPRYLVIGTGKKITLECSQTMGHDKMYWYQQDPGMELHLIHYSYGVNSTEKGDLSSESTVSRIRTEHFPLTLESARPSHTSQYLCASSWAGVNSPLHFGNGTRLTVT.

The V and J genes are TRBV6-5 and TRBJ1-2; possibly TRBD1 for D (6 bases). This CDR3 contains 14 residues. Trimming took 6 bases from V and 2 from J, leaving 13 bases between them. Germline V lookup: CDR1 MNHEY, CDR2 SVGAGI. In nucleotides, the CDR3 is TGTGCCAGCAGCCCCAGGGGCGGGAACTATGGCTACACCTTC. It encodes CASSPRGGNYGYTF.

This chain links TRBV7-3 with TRBJ1-2; possible D gene TRBD1, 5 bases. The CDR3 is 13 residues long. CDR1 and CDR2 (germline): SGHTA, FQGTGA. Trimming took 5 bases from V and 2 from J, leaving 9 bases between them. The CDR3 here is CASSPDNNYGYTF. The CDR3 nucleotides read TGTGCCAGCAGCCCGGACAACAACTATGGCTACACCTTC.

This clone was seen a handful of times. This rearrangement joins TRBV7-6 to TRBJ2-7, with 7 positions matching TRBD2. The trim removed 1 base at V and 3 bases at J, leaving 3 bases unmatched. Germline V lookup: CDR1 SGHVS, CDR2 FNYEAQ. The CDR3 runs 14 residues. This CDR3 reads CASSLGQRGYEQYF. The CDR3 DNA reads as TGTGCCAGCAGCTTAGGACAGCGGGGCTACGAGCAGTACTTC.

This clone was seen once. The chain uses TRBV9 and TRBJ2-6; perhaps TRBD2 as D (6 bases). Germline loops: CDR1 SGDLS, CDR2 YYNGEE. The CDR3 sequence is 19 residues long. The V and J ends lost 0 bases and 0 bases respectively, with 16 bases between them. Here the CDR3 reads CASSVEGLEGYSGANVLTF. The CDR3 nucleotides are TGTGCCAGCAGCGTAGAGGGGCTGGAGGGTTACTCTGGGGCCAACGTCCTGACTTTC.

This clone appeared a single time. This sequence joins TRBV6-7 and TRBJ2-7; 15 nucleotides agree with TRBD2. TRBV6-7 is placed among ORFs of uncertain function. The CDR3 covers 16 residues. V dropped 6 bases and J dropped 3; count of bases not matched to a gene: 6. For the CDR3, the DNA is TGTGCCAGCAGCAGGACTAGCGGGGGGGAAATCTACGAGCAGTACTTC. It yields the protein CASSRTSGGEIYEQYF.

As DNA, the CDR3 is TGTGCCAGCAGCTTCGAGGGCAGAGAGACCCAGTACTTC. This codes for CASSFEGRETQYF. The chain uses TRBV7-6 and TRBJ2-5; TRBD2 might be the D (5 bases). CDR3 length equals 13 residues. Trimming left V 3 bases short and J 4 bases short, with 9 bases between. Germline V gives CDR1 SGHVS, CDR2 FNYEAQ.

Only one count was recorded for this clone. This chain joins TRBV7-6 and TRBJ2-1, with D possibly being TRBD2 (5 bases). Trimming took off 4 bases at V and 7 bases at J, with 17 bases between the two ends. CDR1 is SGHVS and CDR2 is FNYEAQ in the germline V gene. This CDR3 is built from 15 residues. This CDR3 is CASSSLTGNGNEQFF. As DNA, the CDR3 is TGTGCCAGCAGCTCTCTGACCGGGAACGGGAATGAGCAGTTCTTC.

The chain recombines TRBV9 with TRBJ2-1, with TRBD2 as a possible D gene (5 bases). Germline V lookup: CDR1 SGDLS, CDR2 YYNGEE. This CDR3 has 16 residues. With 6 bases removed from V and 0 bases from J, the gap between germline ends came to 16 bases. CDR3 region: CASTRGAYISYNEQFF. The CDR3 DNA reads as TGTGCCAGCACCCGGGGAGCCTATATCTCCTACAATGAGCAGTTCTTC.

This sequence joins TRBV7-6 and TRBJ1-1; 8 nucleotides line up with TRBD1. This CDR3 region has 14 residues. V gave up 3 bases and J gave up 6 bases; unmatched junction bases: 6. Germline V CDR1 and CDR2: SGHVS, FNYEAQ. The CDR3 DNA reads as TGTGCCAGCAGCTTGCAGGGGGCGAGGGCTGAAGCTTTCTTT. Its protein is CASSLQGARAEAFF.